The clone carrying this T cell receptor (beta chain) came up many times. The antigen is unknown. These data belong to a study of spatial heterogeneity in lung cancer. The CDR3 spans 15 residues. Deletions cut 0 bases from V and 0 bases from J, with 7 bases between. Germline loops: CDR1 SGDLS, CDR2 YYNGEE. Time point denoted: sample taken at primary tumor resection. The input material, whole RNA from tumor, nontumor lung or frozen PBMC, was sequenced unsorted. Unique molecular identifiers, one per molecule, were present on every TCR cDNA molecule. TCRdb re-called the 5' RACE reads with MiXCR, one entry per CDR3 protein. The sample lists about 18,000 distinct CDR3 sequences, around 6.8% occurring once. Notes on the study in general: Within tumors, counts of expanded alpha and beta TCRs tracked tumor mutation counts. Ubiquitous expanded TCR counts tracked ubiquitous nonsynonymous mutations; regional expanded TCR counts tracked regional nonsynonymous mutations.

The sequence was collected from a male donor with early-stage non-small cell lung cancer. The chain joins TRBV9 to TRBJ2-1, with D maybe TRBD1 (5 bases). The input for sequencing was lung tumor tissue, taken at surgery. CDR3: CASSVDDSSYNEQFF. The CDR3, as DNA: TGTGCCAGCAGCGTAGACGACAGCTCCTACAATGAGCAGTTCTTC.